Detailed here is one TCR beta chain. Which antigen it targets is not known. This sample was taken from a study of cytomegalovirus exposure and HLA in healthy donors (dated by TCRdb to 2016 to 2017). In terms of the full investigation: In an earlier analysis of approximately 500 of the donors, 250 to 350 Gb of sequence data and just under 120 million unique TCR beta sequences from approximately 180 million T cells were reported. The later analysis used no new phenotypic data to find candidate immune exposures, relying instead on TCR beta sequences and their occurrence across donors. HLA typing covered class I and class II loci at four-digit resolution. In a later genetic analysis, genome-wide SNP genotypes for about 55% of the 666 donors were used, and that subset was treated as a discovery cohort. The aim of the study was to test whether cataloging public T cell receptors could identify signatures of past pathogen exposure. A separate validation cohort of over a hundred different subjects was used in addition to the roughly 670-subject first cohort. To study patterns of TCR occurrence, a later analysis re-analyzed previously published TCR beta repertoires from under 750 donors and added high-resolution HLA genotyping. Every discovery cohort repertoire had been produced on one sequencing platform. Donor age, sex, ethnicity and CMV serostatus were compiled alongside the repertoire data. Typing coverage varied by locus: roughly 620-640 donors for A, B, C, DRB1 and DQB1; approximately 500 for DQA1; more than 600 for DPA1; 450 to 480 for DPB1. An earlier analysis of 500 to 750 of the donors applied high-throughput TCR beta sequencing to assess whether each TCR beta V gene segment acted as functional or pseudogenic. Of the roughly 390 genotyped donors, 81% fell in the genetic ancestry cluster associated with self-reported Caucasian donors. Among under 450 genotyped donors of the cohort, an average of approximately 250,000 unique TCR beta nucleotide sequences were sequenced per donor, about a sixth of them non-productive. Five DR-DQ haplotypes were treated as single units for association and clustering because of strong linkage in the cohort. Using immunosequencing, the study profiled T cell repertoires from roughly 650 subjects and related those repertoires to cytomegalovirus serostatus. An early release that covered more than 550 HLA-typed donors contained approximately 300 gigabases of sequencing data and 75 million to 100 million unique TCR sequences. To predict cytomegalovirus infection status, the study combined high-throughput TCR immunosequencing, statistical association of individual TCRs with disease status, and machine learning.

The junction shows trimming of 6 bases on V and 0 bases on J, plus 17 bases between the germline ends. Measured from the cysteine to the phenylalanine, the CDR3 is 16 residues long. The CDR3 DNA has 48 bases and is translated from base 1. CDR1 is given as SGHDN and CDR2 as FVKESK, both from the germline V gene. The investigation overall reported the following: In an earlier analysis of a few hundred of the donors, most TCR beta V segments were observed in productive rearrangements about 90% or about 30% of the time, broadly matching IMGT annotations. In both the original and validation cohorts, the classifier was reported to diagnose cytomegalovirus status with high specificity and sensitivity. Compared with the roughly 670-donor mean, donors in an Asian-associated ancestry cluster had fewer N-insertions in productive TCRs, according to a later genetic analysis. An association between a missense DCLRE1C variant and V-gene and J-gene trimming of TCR beta chains was found in a later genetic analysis and replicated in an independent cohort. Because counts were too low, some 16 rarely observed V segments, including chromosome 9 orphons, were excluded from the earlier analysis of 587 of the donors. Most TCR sequences were observed very rarely across donors, whereas some public TCRs were present in many individuals. Some IMGT-functional V segments, including TRBV6-2 and TRBV6-3, could not be told apart with the 87-base-pair reads, so those segments were excluded. In a later analysis, TCR association rates were found to vary across HLA loci, with the most associated TCRs seen for DRB1 alleles and the fewest for HLA-C alleles. Three of the identified cytomegalovirus-associated TCR beta chains were confirmed in vitro to be specific for cytomegalovirus antigens. A further reported finding was that TCR beta sequences accurately predicted the HLA-A and HLA-B alleles for most subjects in the first cohort. The sequencing pipeline was judged likely to have produced a cluster of highly shared sequence variants as a technical artifact. In a later analysis, HLA-associated TCR beta chains showed more clonal expansion and lower generation probabilities than non-associated chains that were equally common. In a later analysis, most CMV-associated TCR beta chains were found to appear HLA-restricted, with HLA associations seemingly driven largely by CMV exposure. The authors suggested that the approach could potentially be extended to other disease states and immunological phenotypes. Roughly uniform sequencing depth across donors was assumed in presence/absence analyses, although this assumption may not hold. Because HLA typing was unavailable for some donors at each locus, only the typed subset was used in association tests. In a later analysis, several top co-occurrence clusters were reported to appear linked to parvovirus B19, influenza, CMV and Epstein-Barr virus. This cohort had only TCR beta chains sequenced, and the lack of alpha or paired-chain data limited which features could be detected. The only immune exposure information available for the cohort was CMV serostatus. A total of 150 to 200 TCR beta chains were listed by the study as associated with cytomegalovirus. Correlated functional status among segregating V segments might reflect linkage disequilibrium, but an unknown experimental factor could not be ruled out. At a false discovery rate of 0.05, a later analysis linked about 16,000 TCR beta sequences to specific HLA alleles. Strong co-occurrence of HLA alleles, especially DR and DQ, made assigning TCR associations to individual alleles difficult.

Libraries were prepared through the immunoSEQ multiplex PCR assay. For the multiplex PCR, a mixture combining 60 forward primers for TCR Vbeta segments and 13 reverse primers for TCR Jbeta segments was used. The CDR3 region of rearranged TCR beta genes was amplified from genomic DNA with a multiplex PCR assay. The Illumina HiSeq System was used to sequence the amplified TCR beta libraries as 87-base-pair reads. The study's own analysis went as follows. A later analysis tallied 75 million to 95 million unique TCR beta chains across the 640 or so repertoires, and 10 million to 11 million of those chains were shared by two or more donors. A nearest-neighbor algorithm error-corrected the raw reads and collapsed the reads into unique sequences, merging closely related sequences to remove PCR and sequencing errors. Alignment of CDR3 sequences to IMGT reference sequences was used to assign V, D and J gene segments. For a sequence to be retained, at least a six-nucleotide match to both a V gene segment and a J gene segment was required. Rearrangements were classified as productive when the CDR3 lacked stop codons and remained in frame with V and J, and all other rearrangements were classified as non-productive. Following IMGT convention, CDR3 was defined as the stretch from the second conserved V-encoded cysteine up to the conserved J-encoded phenylalanine. The earlier analysis of 550 to 650 of the donors excluded any sequence lacking an unambiguous match to a single V gene segment. In an earlier analysis of some 590 of the donors, V segments were called functional above 56.7% productive rearrangements and were called segregating when the between-donor standard deviation exceeded 5%. To diagnose cytomegalovirus status from the catalog of TCR beta chain sequences, a statistical classification framework was built. V and J gene assignment, in a later analysis, came from comparing TCR nucleotide sequences with IMGT/GENE-DB human TR gene sequences. The TCRdist pipeline was used in a later analysis to assign CDR3 sequences and most-parsimonious VDJ recombination scenarios. A later analysis defined each TCR beta chain by its CDR3 amino acid sequence plus V-gene family, and excluded reads lacking a unique V-gene family. To address suspected cross-contamination and a sequencing artifact, a later analysis removed several hundred highly shared, low-generation-probability nucleotide sequences. For each public chain, a later analysis derived a clonal expansion index from normalized ranks of inferred template counts within each repertoire. Generation probabilities in a later analysis came from a VDJ recombination model fitted to out-of-frame rearrangements, and those results were checked against IGoR. In a later analysis, hypergeometric tests were used to score TCR-TCR, TCR-HLA and TCR-CMV co-occurrence, with a repertoire-size bias correction applied to TCR pairs. A later analysis estimated false discovery rates by permuting HLA or CMV assignments 20 times. In a later analysis, co-occurring TCRs were grouped using DBSCAN, and TCRdist sequence similarity was added for clustering within HLA-allele-positive subsets. Repertoires with fewer than 30,000 or more than 120,000 public chains were left out of co-occurrence clustering, as were five repertoires with anomalous nucleotide sharing. TCRdb re-hosts the immuneACCESS table, in-frame sequences only. Its copies lack some clones; in the studies checked, an unresolved V gene accounts for under half of them, and the cause for the rest is not known. The DNA gave D and trimming, while V, J and clone size come from that table. The table for this sample shows roughly 53,000 clones. The ten most abundant clones make up about 2.5% of the sample.

The cohort comprised some 700 healthy bone marrow donors. Cohort members were all nominally healthy when sampled, although unrecorded immune exposures were likely present. The donor was CMV seronegative and belonged to the group of several hundred seronegative cohort members. Each donor provided a peripheral blood sample, and peripheral blood mononuclear cells were used for TCR beta sequencing. Genomic DNA extraction from the blood cell samples was performed with the Qiagen DNeasy Blood Extraction Kit. The sequenced material came from PBMCs. The V and J genes are TRBV14 and TRBJ1-1, with TRBD1 perhaps the D gene, on 5 matching bases. The clonotype comes from a female donor in good health and CMV-seronegative. The CDR3 has the sequence CASRKTGSRVNTEAFF. The bases are TGTGCCAGCAGGAAAACAGGTTCTAGAGTGAACACTGAAGCTTTCTTT.